The following is a T cell receptor beta chain sequence with its context. The antigen remains undetermined. The CDR3 spans 16 residues. The V gene's germline CDR1 is SQVTM and CDR2 ANQGSEA. The ends lost 4 bases at V and 3 bases at J; junction bases unmatched: 11. Sample treatment: approximately 10-day PBMC culture with coronavirus spike peptide pools or control peptides (ViraFEST assay). ViraFEST used peptide pools to expand antigen-specific T cells, then sequenced TCRs. The entry originates in a study of vaccination and CD4 T cells after COVID-19. Cultured CD4+ T-cell DNA underwent Oncomine TCR Beta short-read sequencing. TCRdb re-analysed the PCR reads in MiXCR, keeping a single row per CDR3 protein. The table has 15,000 or so distinct CDR3 sequences, nearly 75% seen once. Points from the study as a whole: In median terms, SARS-CoV-2-reactive clonotypes went from roughly 21 to 40, a nonsignificant rise.

Specimen: CD4+ T cells from blood, cultured in vitro. The sequence was obtained from a human donor who had recovered from COVID-19. The chain employs TRBV29-1 and TRBJ2-1; 8 bases align to TRBD2. This CDR3 is CSVGDGGLAGYNEQFF. The CDR3 DNA reads as TGCAGCGTTGGGGATGGCGGGCTAGCGGGCTACAATGAGCAGTTCTTC.